The sequence of this T cell receptor beta chain was determined in a study of shared clonotypes between healthy human individuals. Study-wide background: Aged between 18 and 49, the donors were a couple of women and a few men. Study observations and caveats: A reduction in generation probabilities was seen for non-shared clonotypes relative to those shared by all four donors.

V lost 3 bases, J lost 2 bases, and 18 bases lay in between. Germline V gene lookup returns CDR1 LNHNV and CDR2 YYDKDF (reference sequence). The CDR3 is made up of 17 amino acids. The authors' processing: ImmunoSEQ sequences covered only the junction and lacked quality scores; filtering therefore differed. Repertoires were generated with immunoSEQ multiplex PCR, while TCRdb's copy carries only in-frame clones and drops some. Clone size and V and J calls were adopted from that table, with D and trimming inferred from the DNA. There are roughly 1,800,000 clones in the sample; roughly 94% occur only once, and 1% to 1.5% lies in the top ten. Concerning this clone itself: What it binds is unknown.

CD45RO-negative, CCR7-positively selected cells formed the naive CD8 fraction, excluding terminally differentiated effector memory CD45RA+ cells. The chain joins TRBV15 to TRBJ2-3, with D unclear. The sequenced sample was naive CD8+ T cells sorted from blood. The source of this sequence is a man aged 18 to 29 in good health. The CDR3 DNA reads TGTGCCACCAGCAGGTCCGCAATGACCGATTTCACAGATACGCAGTATTTT. It is translated as CATSRSAMTDFTDTQYF.